This T cell receptor (beta chain) was sequenced for a study of T cells in Graves' hyperthyroidism and ophthalmopathy. Study-wide findings and caveats: Blood also showed most of the thyroid clonotypes that were expanded above 0.001.

The CDR3 contains 15 residues. V gave up 0 bases and J gave up 5 bases; unmatched junction bases: 6. Germline assignment: CDR1 DFQATT and CDR2 SNEGSKA (reference sequence). As for this clonotype: No antigen is known for it.

There were TCR beta CDR3 regions amplified from RNA transcripts. The TCR CDR3 was amplified in a first-round RT-PCR using the HTBI primer set. TCRdb fed the multiplex PCR reads into MiXCR, producing one record per CDR3 protein. The sample shows about 640,000 distinct CDR3 sequences, less than 25% of them seen only once. The gene calls are TRBV20-1 and TRBJ2-7, with TRBD2 matching over 11 bases. The sequence was collected from a man aged 25 to 40 with Graves' ophthalmopathy. Sequencing was carried out using blood. The CDR3 here is CSARDSGRAVNEQYF. The CDR3 coding sequence is TGCAGTGCTAGAGATAGCGGGAGGGCCGTCAACGAGCAGTACTTC.